These 20 T cell receptor beta chains came from one sample sequenced in a study of blood T cell repertoires in COVID-19. Profiling relied on immunoSEQ multiplex PCR, and the TCRdb table lists in-frame clones only, not all of them. The sample has about 150,000 clones; more than 70% are singletons. The sample was peripheral blood. The receptors come from a man aged 55 to 70 with active or convalescent COVID-19.

The chain combines TRBV9 with TRBJ2-7; perhaps TRBD2 as D (5 bases). The length of the CDR3 is 16 residues. V was shortened by 0 bases and J by 4 bases, with 17 bases between the two germline ends. Germline V CDR1 and CDR2: SGDLS, YYNGEE. CDR3 coding DNA: TGTGCCAGCAGCGTAGACCCGGGAACGCCTGGGTACGAGCAGTACTTC. This gives the protein CASSVDPGTPGYEQYF.

The chain is built from TRBV28 and TRBJ2-7; TRBD1 aligns across 8 bases. V gave up 9 bases and J gave up 2 bases; unmatched junction bases: 9. CDR1 and CDR2 (germline): MDHEN, SYDVKM. The length of the CDR3 is 14 residues. In nucleotides, the CDR3 is TGTGCCAGTTCAGGGAAGACAGGGGCCTACGAGCAGTACTTC. Translating it yields CASSGKTGAYEQYF.

The V gene is TRBV4-2, the J gene TRBJ1-4, with 11 bases matching TRBD1. The V gene's germline CDR1 is LGHNA and CDR2 YNFKEQ. CDR3 length: 17 amino acids. Trimming cost V 4 bases and J 8 bases; bases outside gene matches: 12. CDR3 sequence reads: CASSRRPGTGGNEKLFF. CDR3 nucleotides: TGTGCCAGCAGCCGCCGTCCCGGGACAGGGGGTAACGAAAAACTGTTTTTT.

The V and J genes are TRBV15 and TRBJ1-1; 9 nucleotides line up with TRBD1. This CDR3 has 16 amino acids. Trimming removed 0 bases from V and 4 bases from J; junction bases left unmatched: 6. Germline V lookup: CDR1 LNHNV, CDR2 YYDKDF (reference sequence). CDR3 in DNA: TGTGCCACCAGCAGAGAGAGGACAGGGGTGGGCACTGAAGCTTTCTTT. This encodes CATSRERTGVGTEAFF. The full variable domain, in which reference TRBV15 and TRBJ1-1 provide the parts outside the CDR3, is DAMVIQNPRYQVTQFGKPVTLSCSQTLNHNVMYWYQQKSSQAPKLLFHYYDKDFNNEADTPDNFQSRRPNTSFCFLDIRSPGLGDTAMYLCATSRERTGVGTEAFFGQGTRLTVV.

This clone was picked up one time. The chain uses TRBV13 and TRBJ1-2; 9 bases map to TRBD1. CDR1 and CDR2 from the germline V gene are PRHDT and FYEKMQ (reference sequence). Trimming at V came to 3 bases and at J to 8 bases, leaving 10 bases not matched to a gene. The CDR3 is 15 amino acids. DNA of the CDR3: TGTGCCAGCAGCTTCCGACAGGGGGGAGGTTGGGGCTACACCTTC. Its translation: CASSFRQGGGWGYTF. Together with reference TRBV13 and TRBJ1-2, the CDR3 gives the full variable domain: AAGVIQSPRHLIKEKRETATLKCYPIPRHDTVYWYQQGPGQDPQFLISFYEKMQSDKGSIPDRFSAQQFSDYHSELNMSSLELGDSALYFCASSFRQGGGWGYTFGSGTRLTVV.

The rearrangement joins TRBV7-9 to TRBJ2-7; 8 bases map to TRBD2. The germline V gene encodes CDR1 SEHNR and CDR2 FQNEAQ (reference sequence). The CDR3 has 14 amino acids. The V and J ends lost 3 bases and 3 bases, in that order; junction bases with no gene match: 4. CDR3 amino acids: CASSLGREVYEQYF. The CDR3 DNA reads as TGTGCCAGCAGCTTGGGGCGGGAGGTCTACGAGCAGTACTTC.

The chain recombines TRBV18 with TRBJ1-1, with D perhaps matching TRBD1 (5 bases). The CDR3 consists of 14 residues. Deletions cut 5 bases from V and 6 bases from J, with 16 bases between. The V gene's germline CDR1 is KGHSH and CDR2 LQKENI. The chain's CDR3 is CASSSRQLSAEAFF. For the CDR3, the DNA is TGTGCCAGCTCATCGCGACAGCTAAGCGCTGAAGCTTTCTTT. Filled out from reference TRBV18 and TRBJ1-1, the complete variable domain reads NAGVMQNPRHLVRRRGQEARLRCSPMKGHSHVYWYRQLPEEGLKFMVYLQKENIIDESGMPKERFSAEFPKEGPSILRIQQVVRGDSAAYFCASSSRQLSAEAFFGQGTRLTVV.

The chain employs TRBV5-1 and TRBJ2-3, with D maybe TRBD2 (5 bases). The CDR3 runs to 13 residues. Germline V gives CDR1 SGHRS, CDR2 YFSETQ. Trimming stripped 4 bases from V and 1 base from J, with 7 bases between. Here the CDR3 DNA reads TGCGCCAGCAGCGTCGGGGGCACAGATACGCAGTATTTT. Its translation: CASSVGGTDTQYF.

This clone was picked up one time. The gene calls are TRBV9 and TRBJ2-2, with 9 nucleotides matching TRBD1. J gave up 4 bases and V 2 bases, and 9 bases lay outside the gene matches. This CDR3 contains 17 residues. Germline assignment: CDR1 SGDLS and CDR2 YYNGEE. The CDR3 loop reads CASSVSGWGQGTGELFF. The CDR3 DNA sequence: TGTGCCAGCAGCGTCTCGGGGTGGGGACAGGGCACCGGGGAGCTGTTTTTT. Complete variable domain (other parts from reference TRBV9 and TRBJ2-2): DSGVTQTPKHLITATGQRVTLRCSPRSGDLSVYWYQQSLDQGLQFLIQYYNGEERAKGNILERFSAQQFPDLHSELNLSSLELGDSALYFCASSVSGWGQGTGELFFGEGSRLTVL.

The chain joins TRBV25-1 to TRBJ2-1; 7 nucleotides match TRBD1. This CDR3 has 16 amino acids. Unmatched junction bases numbered 6, after V lost 2 bases and J lost 2 bases. CDR1 MGHDK and CDR2 SYGVNS come from the germline V gene. DNA for the CDR3: TGTGCCAGCAGTGAAGTCAACAGGGGCGCCTACAATGAGCAGTTCTTC. The encoded protein is CASSEVNRGAYNEQFF.

The V call is TRBV29-1, the J call TRBJ2-3, with TRBD2 identical over 7 bases. CDR1 is SQVTM, CDR2 ANQGSEA, per germline. V dropped 6 bases and J dropped 6; count of bases not matched to a gene: 3. The CDR3 is 11 residues long. CDR3 protein: CSVELADTQYF. As DNA, the CDR3 is TGCAGCGTCGAACTAGCGGATACGCAGTATTTT.

This chain joins TRBV6-2 or TRBV6-3 and TRBJ2-7; the match to TRBD2 covers 8 bases. This CDR3 spans 15 amino acids. Germline values: CDR1 MNHEY, CDR2 SVGEGT. The J segment lost 5 bases and the V segment lost 4 bases, leaving 10 bases of the junction unmatched. The CDR3 sequence: CASSWAAGVENEQYF. The DNA for the CDR3 is TGTGCCAGCAGTTGGGCAGCGGGAGTTGAGAACGAGCAGTACTTC.

This rearrangement joins TRBV2 to TRBJ1-6; 7 bases agree with TRBD1. V lost 2 bases and J lost 8; bases outside the gene matches: 3. There are 14 residues in the CDR3. Germline-derived CDR1 and CDR2 are SNHLY and FYNNEI. Written as DNA, the CDR3 is TGTGCCAGCAGTGAAACAGGGGACGATTCACCCCTCCACTTT. Its translation is CASSETGDDSPLHF.

The chain carries TRBV9 and TRBJ2-6; the D is unclear. The germline CDR1 and CDR2 sequences are SGDLS and YYNGEE. V was shortened by 0 bases and J by 6 bases, with 10 bases between the two germline ends. The CDR3 consists of 15 residues. The DNA of the CDR3 is TGTGCCAGCAGCGTAGGAGCTAAGCAGGCCAACGTCCTGACTTTC. This translates into CASSVGAKQANVLTF.

The CDR3 spells CASSPPGQGTSSYEQYF. The CDR3 DNA follows: TGTGCCAGCTCACCGCCCGGACAGGGTACTAGCTCCTACGAGCAGTACTTC. The chain joins TRBV18 to TRBJ2-7; 8 bases align to TRBD1. Germline CDR1 KGHSH, CDR2 LQKENI. The CDR3 runs 17 residues. The ends lost 3 bases at V and 0 bases at J; junction bases unmatched: 10. The full variable domain, its missing parts supplied by reference TRBV18 and TRBJ2-7, is NAGVMQNPRHLVRRRGQEARLRCSPMKGHSHVYWYRQLPEEGLKFMVYLQKENIIDESGMPKERFSAEFPKEGPSILRIQQVVRGDSAAYFCASSPPGQGTSSYEQYFGPGTRLTVT.

This clone came up many times. The rearrangement links TRBV5-5 to TRBJ2-2; unclear D gene. Germline V gives CDR1 SGHKS, CDR2 YYEKEE (reference sequence). This CDR3 is 14 amino acids long. Trimming took 2 bases from V and 4 from J, leaving 9 bases between them. CDR3: CASSFMTGTGELFF. In nucleotides, the CDR3 is TGTGCCAGCAGCTTCATGACTGGCACCGGGGAGCTGTTTTTT. The whole variable domain, filled in from reference TRBV5-5 and TRBJ2-2, reads DAGVTQSPTHLIKTRGQQVTLRCSPISGHKSVSWYQQVLGQGPQFIFQYYEKEERGRGNFPDRFSARQFPNYSSELNVNALLLGDSALYLCASSFMTGTGELFFGEGSRLTVL.

This chain joins TRBV7-2 and TRBJ2-1; TRBD2 matches at 10 bases. The CDR3 length is 15 residues. From germline, CDR1 is SGHTA and CDR2 FQGNSA. V shed 5 bases, J shed 10 bases, and the junction held 11 bases outside the gene matches. The DNA of the CDR3 is TGTGCCAGCAGCAGTAGATCTAGCGGGAGTAGGGAGCAGTTCTTC. It specifies CASSSRSSGSREQFF.

A few counts support this clone. The chain links TRBV5-1 to TRBJ2-2, with a tentative D call TRBD1 (6 bases). Germline V gene data show CDR1 as SGHRS and CDR2 as YFSETQ. V was cut by 0 bases and J by 0 bases, with 9 bases left in between. The length of the CDR3 is 16 residues. CDR3 sequence: CASSLVTGPNTGELFF. CDR3 sequence (DNA): TGCGCCAGCAGCTTGGTGACAGGCCCGAACACCGGGGAGCTGTTTTTT. The complete variable domain, with remaining parts taken from reference TRBV5-1 and TRBJ2-2, reads KAGVTQTPRYLIKTRGQQVTLSCSPISGHRSVSWYQQTPGQGLQFLFEYFSETQRNKGNFPGRFSGRQFSNSRSEMNVSTLELGDSALYLCASSLVTGPNTGELFFGEGSRLTVL.

The DNA for the CDR3 is TGTGCCAGCAGCGGACAGGGCGACGAGCAGTACTTC. Translation gives CASSGQGDEQYF. The chain uses TRBV2 and TRBJ2-7; 8 bases line up with TRBD1. Germline CDR1 SNHLY, CDR2 FYNNEI. The junction had 3 bases not matched to a gene; V was cut back by 6 bases and J by 5 bases. The CDR3 totals 12 residues.

The gene calls are TRBV19 and TRBJ1-1; D might be TRBD1 (6 bases). The germline gives CDR1 LNHDA, CDR2 SQIVND (reference sequence). Trimming took 3 bases from V and 5 from J, leaving 13 bases between them. The CDR3 totals 14 residues. This CDR3 reads CASSISAQGTEAFF. The CDR3 nucleotides read TGTGCCAGTAGTATTTCCGCCCAGGGGACTGAAGCTTTCTTT.